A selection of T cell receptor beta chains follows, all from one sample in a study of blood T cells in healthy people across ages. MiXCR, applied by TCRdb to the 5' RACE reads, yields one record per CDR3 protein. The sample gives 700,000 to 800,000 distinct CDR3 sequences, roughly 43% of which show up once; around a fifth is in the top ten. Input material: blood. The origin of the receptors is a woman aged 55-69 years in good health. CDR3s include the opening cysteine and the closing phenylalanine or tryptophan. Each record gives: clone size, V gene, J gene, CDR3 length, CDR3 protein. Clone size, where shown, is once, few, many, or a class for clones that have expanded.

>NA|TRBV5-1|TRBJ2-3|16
CASSLEASGSQDTQYF
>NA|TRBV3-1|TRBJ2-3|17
CASSQERLAGVADTQYF
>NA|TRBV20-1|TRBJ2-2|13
CSASGKNTGELFF
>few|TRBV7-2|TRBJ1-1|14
CASSPDSKNTEAFF
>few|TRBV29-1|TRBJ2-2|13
CSVHTRVTGELFF
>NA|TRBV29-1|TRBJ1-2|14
CSVLMPGQIYGYTF
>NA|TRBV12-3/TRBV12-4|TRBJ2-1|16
CASSPGGRGYSNEQFF
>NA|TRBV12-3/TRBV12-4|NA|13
CASSLKWISEQYF
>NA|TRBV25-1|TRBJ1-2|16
CASSKGGAEATYGYTF
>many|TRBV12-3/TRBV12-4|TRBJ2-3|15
CASSQDSASTDTQYF
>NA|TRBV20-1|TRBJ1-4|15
CSARVIGATNEKLFF
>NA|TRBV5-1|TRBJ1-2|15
CASSPGVGADYGYTF
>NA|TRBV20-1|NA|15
CSARNLADSYNEQYF
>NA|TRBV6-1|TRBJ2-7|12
CASIGRAYEQYF
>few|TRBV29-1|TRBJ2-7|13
CSVVETDSYEQYF
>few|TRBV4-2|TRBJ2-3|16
CASSQEWGQGADTQYF
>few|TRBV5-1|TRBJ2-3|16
CASSLTSGGGADTQYF
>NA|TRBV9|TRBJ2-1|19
CASSVSRGASLSSYNEQFF
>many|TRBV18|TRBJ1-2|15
CASRPTGDRNYGYTF
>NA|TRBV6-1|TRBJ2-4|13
CASSEDDLGIQYF
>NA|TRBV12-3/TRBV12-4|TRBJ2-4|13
CASSRPGQGIQYF
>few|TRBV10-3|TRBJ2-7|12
CAISGLGYEQYF
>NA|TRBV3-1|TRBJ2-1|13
CASGQMPYNEQFF
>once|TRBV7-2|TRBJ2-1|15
CASSALPSSYNEQFF
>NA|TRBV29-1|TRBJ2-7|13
CSVSNGGVAEQYF
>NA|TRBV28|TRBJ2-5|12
CASSKGWETQYF
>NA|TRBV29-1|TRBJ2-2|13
CSVDKGNTGKLFF